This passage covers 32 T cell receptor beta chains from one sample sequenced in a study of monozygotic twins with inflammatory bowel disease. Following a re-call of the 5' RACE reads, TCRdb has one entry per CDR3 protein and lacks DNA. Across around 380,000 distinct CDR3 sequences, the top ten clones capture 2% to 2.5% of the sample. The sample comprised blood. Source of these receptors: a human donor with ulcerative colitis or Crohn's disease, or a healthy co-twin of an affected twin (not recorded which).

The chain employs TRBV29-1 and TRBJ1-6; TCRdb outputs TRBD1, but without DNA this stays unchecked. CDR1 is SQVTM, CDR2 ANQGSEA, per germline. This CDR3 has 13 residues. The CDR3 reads CSVQTGDNSPLHF.

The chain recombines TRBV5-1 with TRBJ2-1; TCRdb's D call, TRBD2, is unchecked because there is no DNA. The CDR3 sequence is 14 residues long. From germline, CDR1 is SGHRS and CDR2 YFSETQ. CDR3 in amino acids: CASSARQAANEQFF.

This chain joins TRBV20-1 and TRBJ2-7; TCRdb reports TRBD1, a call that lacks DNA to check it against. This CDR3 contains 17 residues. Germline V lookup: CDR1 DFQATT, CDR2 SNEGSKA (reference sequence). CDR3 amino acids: CSALIRPLRTGRHEQYF.

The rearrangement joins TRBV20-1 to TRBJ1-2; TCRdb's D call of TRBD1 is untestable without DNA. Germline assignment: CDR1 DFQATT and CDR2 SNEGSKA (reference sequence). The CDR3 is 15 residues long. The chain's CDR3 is CSARDWGRGRIGYTF.

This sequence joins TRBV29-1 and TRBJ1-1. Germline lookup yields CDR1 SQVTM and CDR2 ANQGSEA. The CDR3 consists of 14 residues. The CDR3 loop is CRADQPRMNTEAFF.

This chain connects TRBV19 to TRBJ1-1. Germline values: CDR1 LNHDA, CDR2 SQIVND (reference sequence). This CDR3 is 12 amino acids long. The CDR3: CASMEGGLGAFF.

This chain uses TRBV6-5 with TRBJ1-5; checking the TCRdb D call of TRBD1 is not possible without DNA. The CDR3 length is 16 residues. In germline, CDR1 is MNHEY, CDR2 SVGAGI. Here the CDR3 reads CASSYSRGGSNQPQHF.

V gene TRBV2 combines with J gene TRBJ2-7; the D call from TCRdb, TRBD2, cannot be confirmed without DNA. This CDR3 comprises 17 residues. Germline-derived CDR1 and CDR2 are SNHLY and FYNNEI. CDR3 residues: CASSERGTSGRIYEQYF.

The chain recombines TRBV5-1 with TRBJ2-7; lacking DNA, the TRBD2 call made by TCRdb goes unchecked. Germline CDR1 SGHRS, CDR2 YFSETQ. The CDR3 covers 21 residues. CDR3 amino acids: CASSLDLRASGRGGLSYEQYF. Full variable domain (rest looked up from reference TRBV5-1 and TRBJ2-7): KAGVTQTPRYLIKTRGQQVTLSCSPISGHRSVSWYQQTPGQGLQFLFEYFSETQRNKGNFPGRFSGRQFSNSRSEMNVSTLELGDSALYLCASSLDLRASGRGGLSYEQYFGPGTRLTVT.

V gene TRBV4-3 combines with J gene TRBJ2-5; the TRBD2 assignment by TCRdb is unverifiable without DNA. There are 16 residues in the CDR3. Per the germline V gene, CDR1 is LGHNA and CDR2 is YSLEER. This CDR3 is CASSHGLAGGRETQYF.

CDR3 loop: CAISESRAGANVLTF. The gene calls are TRBV10-3 and TRBJ2-6; without DNA, the TCRdb call of TRBD1 cannot be checked. CDR1 and CDR2 from the germline V gene are ENHRY and SYGVKD. The CDR3 is 15 residues long.

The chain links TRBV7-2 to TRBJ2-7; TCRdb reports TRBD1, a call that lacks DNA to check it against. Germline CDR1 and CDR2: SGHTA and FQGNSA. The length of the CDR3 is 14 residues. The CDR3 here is CASSFSGGNYEQYF.

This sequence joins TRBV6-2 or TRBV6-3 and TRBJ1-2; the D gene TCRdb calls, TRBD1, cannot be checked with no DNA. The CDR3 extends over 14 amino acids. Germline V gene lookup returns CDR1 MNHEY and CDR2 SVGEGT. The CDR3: CASTSGQAGYGYTF.

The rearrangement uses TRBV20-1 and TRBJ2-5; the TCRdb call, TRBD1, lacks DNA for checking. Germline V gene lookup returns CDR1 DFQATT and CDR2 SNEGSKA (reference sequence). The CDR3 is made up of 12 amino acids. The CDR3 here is CSARQGQETQYF.

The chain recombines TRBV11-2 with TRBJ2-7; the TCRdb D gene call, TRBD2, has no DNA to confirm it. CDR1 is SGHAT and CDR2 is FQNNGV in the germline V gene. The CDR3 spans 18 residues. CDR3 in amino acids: CASSLVLGGGQSSYEQYF.

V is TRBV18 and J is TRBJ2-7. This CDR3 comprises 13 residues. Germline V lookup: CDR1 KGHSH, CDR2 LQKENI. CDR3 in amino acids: CASSPRGAYEQYF.

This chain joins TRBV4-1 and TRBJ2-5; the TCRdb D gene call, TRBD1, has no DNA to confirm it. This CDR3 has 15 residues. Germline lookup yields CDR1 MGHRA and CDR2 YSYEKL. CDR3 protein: CASSQDTSGGETQYF.

CDR3: CASKGFPGDTQYF. This chain joins TRBV10-1 and TRBJ2-3; TCRdb proposes TRBD1, but this gene call is untestable without DNA. Germline V gene data show CDR1 as WNHNN and CDR2 as SYGVQD (reference sequence). The CDR3 covers 13 residues.

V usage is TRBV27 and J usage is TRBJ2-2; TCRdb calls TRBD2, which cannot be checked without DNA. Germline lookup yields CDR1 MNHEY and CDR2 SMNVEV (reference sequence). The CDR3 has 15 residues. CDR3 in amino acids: CASKPHLRATGELFF.

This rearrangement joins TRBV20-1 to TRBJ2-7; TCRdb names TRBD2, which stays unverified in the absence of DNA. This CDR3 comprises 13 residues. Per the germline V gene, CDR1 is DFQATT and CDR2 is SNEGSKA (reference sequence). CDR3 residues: CSATPGLVYEQYF.

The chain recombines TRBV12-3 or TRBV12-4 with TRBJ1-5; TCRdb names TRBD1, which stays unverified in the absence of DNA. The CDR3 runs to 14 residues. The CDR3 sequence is CASSLDRFIQPQHF.

The CDR3 loop is CASSTRTNSGNTIYF. V usage is TRBV6-5 and J usage is TRBJ1-3. The CDR3 spans 15 residues. Germline V lookup: CDR1 MNHEY, CDR2 SVGAGI.

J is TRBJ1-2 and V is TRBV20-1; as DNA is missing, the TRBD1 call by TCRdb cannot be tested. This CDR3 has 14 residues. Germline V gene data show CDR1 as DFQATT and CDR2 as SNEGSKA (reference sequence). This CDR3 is CSAGTGQGVYGYTF.

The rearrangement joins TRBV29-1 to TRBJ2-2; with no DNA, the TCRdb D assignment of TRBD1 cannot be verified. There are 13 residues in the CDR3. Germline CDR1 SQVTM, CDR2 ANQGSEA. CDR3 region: CSVRGPNTGELFF.

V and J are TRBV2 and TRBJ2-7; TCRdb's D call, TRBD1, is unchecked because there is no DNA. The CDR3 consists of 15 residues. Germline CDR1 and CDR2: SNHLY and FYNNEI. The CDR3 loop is CASSGGDRVSYEQYF.

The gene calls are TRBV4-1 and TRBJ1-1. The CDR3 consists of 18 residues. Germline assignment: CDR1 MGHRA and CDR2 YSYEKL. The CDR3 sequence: CASSQEGIRRTANTEAFF.

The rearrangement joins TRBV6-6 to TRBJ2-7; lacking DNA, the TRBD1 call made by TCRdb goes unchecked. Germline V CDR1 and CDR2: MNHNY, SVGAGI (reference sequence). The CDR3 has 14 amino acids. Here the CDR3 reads CASSTLSSSYEQYF.

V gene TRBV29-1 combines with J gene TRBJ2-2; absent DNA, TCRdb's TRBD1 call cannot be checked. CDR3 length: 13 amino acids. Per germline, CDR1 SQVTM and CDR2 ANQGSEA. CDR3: CSVDPSNSGELFF.

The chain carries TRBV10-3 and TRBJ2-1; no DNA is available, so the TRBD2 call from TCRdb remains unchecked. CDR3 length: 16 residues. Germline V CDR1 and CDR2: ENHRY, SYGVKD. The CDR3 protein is CAISESGLAGVGEQFF.

The CDR3 reads CASSSYAGTGELFF. This chain joins TRBV12-3 or TRBV12-4 and TRBJ2-2; no DNA is available, so the TRBD1 call from TCRdb remains unchecked. This CDR3 region has 14 residues.

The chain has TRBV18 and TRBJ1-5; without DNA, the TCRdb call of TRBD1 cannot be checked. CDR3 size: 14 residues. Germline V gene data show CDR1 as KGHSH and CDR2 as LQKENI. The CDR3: CASSASPGNQPQHF. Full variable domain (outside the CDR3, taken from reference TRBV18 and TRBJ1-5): NAGVMQNPRHLVRRRGQEARLRCSPMKGHSHVYWYRQLPEEGLKFMVYLQKENIIDESGMPKERFSAEFPKEGPSILRIQQVVRGDSAAYFCASSASPGNQPQHFGDGTRLSIL.

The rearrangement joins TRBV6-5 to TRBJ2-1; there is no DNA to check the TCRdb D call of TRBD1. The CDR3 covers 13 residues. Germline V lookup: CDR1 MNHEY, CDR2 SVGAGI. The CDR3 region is CATRIGNRDEQFF.